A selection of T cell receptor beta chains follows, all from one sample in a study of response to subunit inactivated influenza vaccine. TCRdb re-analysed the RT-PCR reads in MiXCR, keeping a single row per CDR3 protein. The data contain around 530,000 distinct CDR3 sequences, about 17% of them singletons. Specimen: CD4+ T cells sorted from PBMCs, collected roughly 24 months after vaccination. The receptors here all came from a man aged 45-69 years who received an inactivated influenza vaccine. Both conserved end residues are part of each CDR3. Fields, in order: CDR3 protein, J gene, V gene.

cdr3_aa: CASSPRSWGPTKGYNEQFF; j_call: TRBJ2-1; v_call: TRBV11-2
cdr3_aa: CASSGTNQETQYF; j_call: TRBJ2-5; v_call: TRBV2
cdr3_aa: CASSEGQITDTQYF; j_call: TRBJ2-3; v_call: TRBV7-3
cdr3_aa: CASSSAGGPNYGYTF; j_call: TRBJ1-2; v_call: TRBV5-6
cdr3_aa: CSAARDNYNSPLHF; j_call: TRBJ1-6; v_call: TRBV20-1
cdr3_aa: CASSFGGSGYEQYF; j_call: TRBJ2-7; v_call: TRBV5-1
cdr3_aa: CSVVLGEAFF; j_call: TRBJ1-1; v_call: TRBV29-1
cdr3_aa: CASSVSGGGRNEQFF; j_call: TRBJ2-1; v_call: TRBV12-3/TRBV12-4
cdr3_aa: CATRGGGNTGELFF; j_call: TRBJ2-2; v_call: TRBV10-2
cdr3_aa: CATSSFGGRGPADTQYF; j_call: TRBJ2-3; v_call: TRBV15
cdr3_aa: CASSRFPTYNEQFF; j_call: TRBJ2-1; v_call: TRBV16
cdr3_aa: CASSQDWPYQETQYF; j_call: TRBJ2-5; v_call: TRBV4-2
cdr3_aa: CASSVETGLGYTF; j_call: TRBJ1-2; v_call: TRBV9
cdr3_aa: CASSPPRGGLNEQFF; j_call: TRBJ2-1; v_call: TRBV5-1
cdr3_aa: CASSSAQVPYSYEQYF; j_call: TRBJ2-7; v_call: TRBV5-1
cdr3_aa: CASSLFSGSQETQYF; j_call: TRBJ2-5; v_call: TRBV7-2
cdr3_aa: CSAVDRLGANVLTF; j_call: TRBJ2-6; v_call: TRBV20-1
cdr3_aa: CASSQGNGVLSTDTQYF; j_call: TRBJ2-3; v_call: TRBV4-3
cdr3_aa: CSVPGAGGRGSYNEQFF; j_call: TRBJ2-1; v_call: TRBV29-1
cdr3_aa: CASSFSRTGVNTGELFF; j_call: TRBJ2-2; v_call: TRBV12-3/TRBV12-4
cdr3_aa: CASSPIGATPEAFF; j_call: TRBJ1-1; v_call: TRBV7-9
cdr3_aa: CASSLVGASEAFF; j_call: TRBJ1-1; v_call: TRBV7-9
cdr3_aa: CATSTQRLAGGKQFF; j_call: TRBJ2-1; v_call: TRBV15
cdr3_aa: CASRSGFGLGEQFF; j_call: TRBJ2-1; v_call: TRBV27
cdr3_aa: CASSSGPESYEQYF; j_call: TRBJ2-7; v_call: TRBV5-1
cdr3_aa: CASRDLANTGELFF; j_call: TRBJ2-2; v_call: TRBV19
cdr3_aa: CASRDSLTQYF; j_call: TRBJ2-3; v_call: TRBV5-1
cdr3_aa: CASSQGGQSSPLHF; j_call: TRBJ1-6; v_call: TRBV7-2
cdr3_aa: CSAIDPGLAGLSSYNEQFF; j_call: TRBJ2-1; v_call: TRBV20-1
cdr3_aa: CSASSRERVYEQYF; j_call: TRBJ2-7; v_call: TRBV20-1
cdr3_aa: CASSLSVTVTDTQYF; j_call: TRBJ2-3; v_call: TRBV5-1
cdr3_aa: CAWSVAGMGNQPQHF; j_call: TRBJ1-5; v_call: TRBV30